Shown below are 24 T cell receptor beta chains from a single sample sequenced in a study of blood T cell repertoires in COVID-19. Sequencing used immunoSEQ multiplex PCR; TCRdb keeps in-frame clones, though not all of them. This table holds over 130,000 clones, more than 65% found once. Sequencing input: peripheral blood. The receptor source for this set is a woman aged 55-75 years with acute or convalescent COVID-19.

This clone is a singleton in its sample. This chain joins TRBV10-3 and TRBJ1-2; perhaps TRBD1 as D (6 bases). CDR1 ENHRY and CDR2 SYGVKD come from the germline V gene. This CDR3 contains 14 residues. V shed 6 bases and J shed 3 bases, with 14 bases lying between them. The CDR3 is CAIRGTRTDYGYTF. DNA of the CDR3: TGTGCCATCAGGGGGACAAGGACCGACTATGGCTACACCTTC.

Here the CDR3 reads CASSPSGRLNTEAFF. The CDR3 DNA reads as TGCGCCAGCAGCCCCTCAGGAAGATTGAACACTGAAGCTTTCTTT. The gene calls are TRBV5-1 and TRBJ1-1; D gene uncertain. V lost 4 bases to trimming and J lost 0 bases, with 13 bases between them. Germline CDR1 and CDR2: SGHRS and YFSETQ. This CDR3 region has 15 residues.

V and J are TRBV19 and TRBJ2-3, with a weak D call TRBD2 (7 bases). This CDR3 is 16 amino acids long. The germline V gene encodes CDR1 LNHDA and CDR2 SQIVND (reference sequence). The V end lost 4 bases, the J end lost 3 bases, and 17 bases lay between the germline ends. Here the CDR3 DNA reads TGTGCCAGTAGTAATGGAGCAGGGGAGGGTACAGATACGCAGTATTTT. It is translated as CASSNGAGEGTDTQYF. Combining the CDR3 with reference TRBV19 and TRBJ2-3 gives the whole variable domain DGGITQSPKYLFRKEGQNVTLSCEQNLNHDAMYWYRQDPGQGLRLIYYSQIVNDFQKGDIAEGYSVSREKKESFPLTVTSAQKNPTAFYLCASSNGAGEGTDTQYFGPGTRLTVL.

In DNA, the CDR3 is TGTGCCAGCAGCGCGGCGGGACTCCGCTCCTACAATGAGCAGTTCTTC. It translates to CASSAAGLRSYNEQFF. This chain connects TRBV7-7 to TRBJ2-1; weak D call: TRBD2 (6 bases). Trimming stripped 5 bases from V and 0 bases from J, with 14 bases between. CDR1 and CDR2 (germline): SSHAT, FNYEAQ (reference sequence). CDR3 size: 16 residues.

The chain joins TRBV29-1 to TRBJ2-1, with D unresolved. The V end lost 5 bases, the J end lost 9 bases, and 14 bases lay between the germline ends. Germline assignment: CDR1 SQVTM and CDR2 ANQGSEA. The length of the CDR3 is 12 residues. The CDR3 spells CSVPGGPSEQFF. In nucleotides, the CDR3 is TGCAGCGTTCCAGGTGGCCCCTCTGAGCAGTTCTTC.

The V call is TRBV5-1, the J call TRBJ1-4, with TRBD1 matching 9 bases. The CDR3 spans 17 residues. The J segment lost 8 bases and the V segment lost 0 bases, leaving 11 bases of the junction unmatched. Germline V lookup: CDR1 SGHRS, CDR2 YFSETQ. CDR3 sequence: CASSLEVRGQGGEKLFF. The DNA of the CDR3 is TGCGCCAGCAGCTTGGAGGTTCGGGGACAGGGAGGGGAAAAACTGTTTTTT.

Written as DNA, the CDR3 is TGTGCCAGCAGCTCGTGGGACAGGGGTGGCTACACCTTC. Translation: CASSSWDRGGYTF. This rearrangement joins TRBV5-4 to TRBJ1-2; TRBD1 agrees at 10 bases. Germline CDR1 reads SGHNT; CDR2 reads YYREEE (reference sequence). The CDR3 totals 13 residues. Trimming at V came to 3 bases and at J to 7 bases, leaving 3 bases not matched to a gene.

The chain uses TRBV10-3 and TRBJ1-2; D might be TRBD1 (6 bases). V lost 2 bases, J lost 2 bases, and 15 bases lay in between. This CDR3 has 16 amino acids. Germline CDR1 and CDR2: ENHRY and SYGVKD. The CDR3 here is CAISEIWGGANYGYTF. In nucleotides, the CDR3 is TGTGCCATCAGTGAGATTTGGGGGGGCGCAAACTATGGCTACACCTTC.

The chain has TRBV28 and TRBJ1-5; 11 nucleotides match TRBD1. The junction had 8 bases not matched to a gene; V was cut back by 6 bases and J by 7 bases. The CDR3 extends over 15 amino acids. The germline gives CDR1 MDHEN, CDR2 SYDVKM. CDR3 amino acids: CASRSGQGAGQPQHF. Here the CDR3 DNA reads TGTGCCAGCAGGTCTGGACAGGGGGCCGGGCAGCCCCAGCATTTT.

This clone was seen a few times. This chain connects TRBV30 to TRBJ1-3, with 7 nucleotides matching TRBD1. The CDR3 is 14 residues long. CDR1 is GTSNPN, CDR2 SVGIG, per germline (reference sequence). The ends lost 3 bases at V and 7 bases at J; junction bases unmatched: 9. The CDR3 protein is CAWRGRQGVNTIYF. The CDR3 DNA follows: TGTGCCTGGAGGGGAAGACAGGGAGTGAACACCATATATTTT.

The chain uses TRBV5-1 and TRBJ2-5; TRBD2 matches at 7 bases. The trim removed 7 bases at V and 2 bases at J, leaving 11 bases unmatched. The CDR3 totals 15 residues. Germline-derived CDR1 and CDR2 are SGHRS and YFSETQ. CDR3 protein: CASSGTAGAQETQYF. Here the CDR3 DNA reads TGCGCCAGCTCTGGGACCGCGGGAGCGCAAGAGACCCAGTACTTC.

The chain is built from TRBV24-1 and TRBJ2-1; D perhaps matches TRBD1 (5 bases). Trimming pared 1 base from V and 6 bases from J, leaving 6 bases between. In germline, CDR1 is KGHDR, CDR2 SFDVKD. The CDR3 has 13 amino acids. CDR3 in amino acids: CATSDFQGNEQFF. The DNA for the CDR3 is TGTGCCACCAGTGATTTTCAGGGCAATGAGCAGTTCTTC.

The CDR3 region has the DNA TGTGCCAGCAGAGAGGGGGCGGGAAGCTATGGCTACACCTTC. Protein product: CASREGAGSYGYTF. The gene calls are TRBV2 and TRBJ1-2, with 7 bases fitting TRBD1. Germline V gene sequence: CDR1 SNHLY, CDR2 FYNNEI. The CDR3 runs to 14 residues. The V segment lost 6 bases and the J segment 4 bases; nucleotides outside the gene matches: 8.

The chain couples TRBV5-5 to TRBJ2-5; 13 nucleotides line up with TRBD2. CDR1 and CDR2 from the germline V gene are SGHKS and YYEKEE (reference sequence). The CDR3 spans 19 residues. Trimming took 1 base from V and 2 from J; bases not matched to a gene: 11. The CDR3 loop reads CASSLSGLAGPWVQETQYF. Here the CDR3 DNA reads TGTGCCAGCAGCTTGTCGGGACTAGCGGGGCCATGGGTACAAGAGACCCAGTACTTC.

The chain recombines TRBV19 with TRBJ1-1, with 8 nucleotides matching TRBD1. Germline lookup yields CDR1 LNHDA and CDR2 SQIVND (reference sequence). This CDR3 has 15 residues. V lost 8 bases to trimming and J lost 5 bases; unmatched junction nucleotides: 13. CDR3 nucleotides: TGTGCCAGTGTTAGTGCTGGCAGGGGGCTTACTGAAGCTTTCTTT. Translation gives CASVSAGRGLTEAFF.

This clone was detected once. The chain carries TRBV7-3 and TRBJ2-5; a weak D match, TRBD2 (6 bases). The CDR3 spans 13 residues. CDR1 and CDR2 (germline): SGHTA, FQGTGA. Trimming cost V 4 bases and J 5 bases, with 11 bases left between them. CDR3 DNA: TGTGCCAGCAGCTCCGGGAGCGGTGAGACCCAGTACTTC. Translation gives CASSSGSGETQYF.

The chain combines TRBV5-8 with TRBJ2-1, with D hard to call. CDR1 and CDR2 from the germline V gene are SGHTS and YDEGEE. This CDR3 has 16 residues. Trimming took 0 bases from V and 0 from J, leaving 10 bases between them. CDR3 in amino acids: CASSLEAASSYNEQFF. In DNA, the CDR3 is TGTGCCAGCAGCTTGGAGGCGGCTAGCTCCTACAATGAGCAGTTCTTC.

In regard to this clone: The sample has other DNA sequences that encode this CDR3 too. The chain joins TRBV27 to TRBJ2-7, with 7 bases aligning to TRBD2. Germline CDR1 is MNHEY and CDR2 is SMNVEV (reference sequence). V was clipped by 4 bases and J by 2 bases; unmatched bases: 8. The CDR3 covers 15 residues. CDR3 protein: CASSSRLAGPYEQYF. CDR3 in DNA: TGTGCCAGCAGTTCCCGACTAGCAGGCCCCTACGAGCAGTACTTC.

V and J are TRBV4-1 and TRBJ1-4; the match to TRBD1 covers 8 bases. Trimming removed 2 bases from V and 10 bases from J; junction bases left unmatched: 15. The CDR3 consists of 17 residues. The germline CDR1 and CDR2 sequences are MGHRA and YSYEKL. CDR3 sequence: CASSQFFSGTGLGKLFF. CDR3 nucleotides: TGCGCCAGCAGCCAATTTTTCAGTGGGACAGGCTTGGGAAAACTGTTTTTT.

V and J are TRBV10-1 and TRBJ1-1; D unresolved. V gave up 5 bases and J gave up 1 base, with 14 bases separating them. The CDR3 length is 15 residues. The germline gives CDR1 WNHNN, CDR2 SYGVQD (reference sequence). CDR3 DNA sequence: TGCGCCAGCAGTCACAGTGCGATTGGGAACACTGAAGCTTTCTTT. Translation: CASSHSAIGNTEAFF.

This sequence joins TRBV2 and TRBJ1-5; D not certain. V lost 7 bases and J 0 bases, leaving 7 bases between the germline ends. The CDR3 spans 13 residues. Germline V gives CDR1 SNHLY, CDR2 FYNNEI. CDR3 loop: CASMADSNQPQHF. CDR3 DNA sequence: TGTGCCAGCATGGCGGATAGCAATCAGCCCCAGCATTTT.

V and J are TRBV11-2 and TRBJ2-3; D gene ambiguous. Germline V gives CDR1 SGHAT, CDR2 FQNNGV. The CDR3 sequence is 15 residues long. V was clipped by 1 base and J by 1 base, with 9 bases between them. The CDR3 sequence is CASSLVGGGTDTQYF. CDR3 coding DNA: TGTGCCAGCAGCTTAGTAGGTGGAGGCACAGATACGCAGTATTTT.

J is TRBJ2-2 and V is TRBV29-1; D possibly corresponds to TRBD2 (6 bases). Per the germline V gene, CDR1 is SQVTM and CDR2 is ANQGSEA. The CDR3 runs to 14 residues. The V gene lost 7 bases and the J gene lost 4 bases, with 16 bases spanning the gap. The CDR3 protein is CSAEVGTFTGELFF. CDR3 DNA: TGCAGCGCCGAAGTCGGGACTTTCACCGGGGAGCTGTTTTTT.

This rearrangement joins TRBV6-5 to TRBJ1-5; no definite D call. Trimming took 3 bases from V and 6 from J, leaving 15 bases between them. This CDR3 region has 15 residues. The V gene's germline CDR1 is MNHEY and CDR2 SVGAGI. CDR3 DNA: TGTGCCAGCAGTTATGACCGGCCGGGGAGTCAGCCCCAGCATTTT. It specifies CASSYDRPGSQPQHF.